The clone carrying this T cell receptor (beta chain) is a singleton in its sample. Its antigen is currently unknown. This record belongs to a study of CD8+ T cells in alopecia areata. Study overall: Those treated were given oral tofacitinib at 5 to 10 mg twice daily. Affected scalp percentage set treated patients' severity scores.

RNA extraction and reverse transcription yielded cDNA as sequencing template. TCRdb's table, derived via immunoSEQ multiplex PCR, lists solely in-frame clones and lacks some. The table has 150,000 to 200,000 clones, roughly 60% seen once. Study-wide points: A large proportion of expanded lesional clones were detected persisting in scalp and blood during tofacitinib.

The length of the CDR3 is 14 residues. CDR1 is SGHNT and CDR2 is YYREEE in the germline V gene (reference sequence). V lost 0 bases and J lost 8, with 13 bases in between. Treatment of the sample: oral pan-JAK inhibitor, 5-10 mg twice daily. The sequencing here drew on CD4+ T cells sorted from blood, taken around week 50, from a patient treated with tofacitinib. V usage is TRBV5-4 and J usage is TRBJ2-3; no clear D. This clonotype originated in a human donor with alopecia areata. The CDR3 loop reads CASSLVTSAATQYF. The CDR3 region has the DNA TGTGCCAGCAGCTTGGTAACGAGTGCTGCTACGCAGTATTTT.